This T cell receptor (beta chain) was captured by sequencing in a study of shared clonotypes between healthy human individuals. The data were produced by immunoSEQ multiplex PCR, yet TCRdb's version contains in-frame clones alone and is incomplete. Counted here are hundreds of thousands of clones, roughly 92% occurring once; the ten biggest clones make up approximately 25%. The CDR3 is made up of 15 amino acids. Trimming pared 3 bases from V and 0 bases from J, leaving 9 bases between. The germline CDR1 and CDR2 sequences are KGHSH and LQKENI. Positive CCR7 selection of CD45RO-negative cells yielded the naive CD8 cells, and terminally differentiated effector memory CD45RA+ cells were excluded. Every donor was a Caucasian adult from Nashville, Tennessee.

Sequenced input: naive CD8+ T cells sorted from blood. The chain employs TRBV18 and TRBJ1-3; D is perhaps TRBD1 (5 bases). The TCR was taken from a man aged 30-40 years in good health. The CDR3 coding sequence is TGTGCCAGCTCACCGAGGGGCCTCTCTGGAAACACCATATATTTT. This codes for CASSPRGLSGNTIYF.